The rows below give T cell receptor beta chains drawn from one sample of a study of blood T cell repertoires in COVID-19. Measured with immunoSEQ multiplex PCR; TCRdb has only the in-frame clones, and not every one. The sample holds under 130,000 clones; 70% to 90% are singletons and the top ten take 2.1%. What was sequenced was peripheral blood. These receptors all come from a human donor in a cohort sampled during active COVID-19. CDR3s include the opening cysteine and the closing phenylalanine or tryptophan. Each record gives: V gene, D gene, J gene, clone size, CDR3 protein, CDR3 DNA. The D gene is left open where the match is weak. The size field is filled for only some rows; it gives once, few, many or a size class.

v_call: TRBV19
d_call: -
j_call: TRBJ1-1
clone_size: -
cdr3_aa: CASSPLSRTEAFF
cdr3_nt: TGTGCCAGTAGTCCTTTATCACGGACTGAAGCTTTCTTT

v_call: TRBV5-1
d_call: TRBD2
j_call: TRBJ2-3
clone_size: -
cdr3_aa: CASSLSLAGASTGTQYF
cdr3_nt: TGCGCCAGCAGCTTGAGCCTAGCGGGGGCGTCAACTGGAACGCAGTATTTT

v_call: TRBV11-2
d_call: TRBD1
j_call: TRBJ2-7
clone_size: -
cdr3_aa: CASSLMTGGGDEQYF
cdr3_nt: TGTGCCAGCAGCTTAATGACAGGGGGGGGAGACGAGCAGTACTTC

v_call: TRBV6-5
d_call: -
j_call: TRBJ1-1
clone_size: -
cdr3_aa: CASSSLWGVNTEAFF
cdr3_nt: TGTGCCAGCAGCTCCCTTTGGGGGGTGAACACTGAAGCTTTCTTT

v_call: TRBV10-1
d_call: -
j_call: TRBJ2-7
clone_size: few
cdr3_aa: CASSESAGPDEQYF
cdr3_nt: TGCGCCAGCAGTGAGTCTGCGGGGCCCGACGAGCAGTACTTC

v_call: TRBV7-2
d_call: -
j_call: TRBJ1-1
clone_size: -
cdr3_aa: CASSIQGIMNTEAFF
cdr3_nt: TGTGCCAGCAGCATCCAGGGGATCATGAACACTGAAGCTTTCTTT

v_call: TRBV5-6
d_call: TRBD2
j_call: TRBJ2-7
clone_size: -
cdr3_aa: CASSWIAGYEQYF
cdr3_nt: TGTGCCAGCAGCTGGATAGCGGGATACGAGCAGTACTTC

v_call: TRBV3-1/TRBV3-2
d_call: -
j_call: TRBJ1-1
clone_size: -
cdr3_aa: CASSQGLLNTEAFF
cdr3_nt: TGTGCCAGCAGCCAGGGACTTTTGAACACTGAAGCTTTCTTT

v_call: TRBV28
d_call: -
j_call: TRBJ2-7
clone_size: -
cdr3_aa: CASTRPAAPYEQYF
cdr3_nt: TGTGCCAGCACCCGCCCAGCGGCGCCCTACGAGCAGTACTTC

v_call: TRBV24-1
d_call: -
j_call: TRBJ1-6
clone_size: -
cdr3_aa: CATSDRGSYNSPLHF
cdr3_nt: TGTGCCACCAGTGACCGGGGCTCCTATAATTCACCCCTCCACTTT

v_call: TRBV2
d_call: -
j_call: TRBJ1-4
clone_size: -
cdr3_aa: CASSEWAPNEKLFF
cdr3_nt: TGTGCCAGCAGTGAATGGGCGCCTAATGAAAAACTGTTTTTT

v_call: TRBV29-1
d_call: -
j_call: TRBJ2-1
clone_size: -
cdr3_aa: CSVTPSGPQGGEQFF
cdr3_nt: TGCAGCGTAACTCCTTCCGGGCCACAGGGTGGGGAGCAGTTCTTC

v_call: TRBV6-2/TRBV6-3
d_call: TRBD1
j_call: TRBJ1-1
clone_size: few
cdr3_aa: CASSGQALRAFF
cdr3_nt: TGTGCCAGCAGTGGACAGGCCCTGAGGGCTTTCTTT

v_call: TRBV18
d_call: TRBD1
j_call: TRBJ2-5
clone_size: -
cdr3_aa: CASSVDRGGEETQYF
cdr3_nt: TGTGCCAGCTCAGTTGACAGGGGTGGAGAAGAGACCCAGTACTTC

v_call: TRBV7-9
d_call: -
j_call: TRBJ1-2
clone_size: -
cdr3_aa: CASSPYGYTF
cdr3_nt: TGTGCCAGCAGTCCTTATGGCTACACCTTC

v_call: TRBV28
d_call: TRBD2
j_call: TRBJ2-1
clone_size: once
cdr3_aa: CASLGLAGYNEQFF
cdr3_nt: TGTGCCTCCCTAGGACTAGCGGGGTACAATGAGCAGTTCTTC

v_call: TRBV5-1
d_call: TRBD2
j_call: TRBJ2-2
clone_size: -
cdr3_aa: CASSLSLAGAGTGELFF
cdr3_nt: TGCGCCAGCAGCTTGTCCCTAGCGGGAGCGGGGACCGGGGAGCTGTTTTTT

v_call: TRBV10-1
d_call: -
j_call: TRBJ1-2
clone_size: -
cdr3_aa: CASSESEFPGKKGVYGYTF
cdr3_nt: TGCGCCAGCAGTGAGTCGGAGTTTCCGGGAAAGAAGGGGGTCTATGGCTACACCTTC

v_call: TRBV12-5
d_call: -
j_call: TRBJ1-1
clone_size: -
cdr3_aa: CASGLVSGVVTEAFF
cdr3_nt: TGTGCTAGTGGTTTGGTATCGGGAGTGGTCACTGAAGCTTTCTTT

v_call: TRBV5-8
d_call: TRBD1
j_call: TRBJ2-2
clone_size: -
cdr3_aa: CASSSYRGTGELFF
cdr3_nt: TGTGCCAGCAGCTCTTACAGGGGTACCGGGGAGCTGTTTTTT

v_call: TRBV5-6
d_call: TRBD1
j_call: TRBJ1-1
clone_size: -
cdr3_aa: CASSLSGQGLNTEAFF
cdr3_nt: TGTGCCAGCAGCTTGTCTGGACAGGGGTTGAACACTGAAGCTTTCTTT

v_call: TRBV25-1
d_call: TRBD1
j_call: TRBJ1-4
clone_size: -
cdr3_aa: CASSGPGTGGLRLFF
cdr3_nt: TGTGCCAGCAGTGGACCCGGGACAGGTGGGCTACGACTGTTTTTT

v_call: TRBV18
d_call: TRBD1
j_call: TRBJ1-3
clone_size: -
cdr3_aa: CASSGQGAILNTIYF
cdr3_nt: TGTGCCAGCTCGGGACAGGGAGCGATCTTAAACACCATATATTTT

v_call: TRBV11-2
d_call: -
j_call: TRBJ1-5
clone_size: few
cdr3_aa: CASSSDSTSNQPQHF
cdr3_nt: TGTGCCAGCAGCTCGGACAGCACCTCCAATCAGCCCCAGCATTTT

v_call: TRBV19
d_call: -
j_call: TRBJ1-1
clone_size: -
cdr3_aa: CATRRNRDTEAFF
cdr3_nt: TGTGCCACCAGGCGAAACAGAGACACTGAAGCTTTCTTT

v_call: TRBV28
d_call: TRBD2
j_call: TRBJ2-3
clone_size: -
cdr3_aa: CATMTSGGPDTQYF
cdr3_nt: TGTGCCACCATGACTAGCGGGGGCCCAGATACGCAGTATTTT

v_call: TRBV19
d_call: TRBD2
j_call: TRBJ2-1
clone_size: -
cdr3_aa: CATPQRTSGGARNNEQFF
cdr3_nt: TGTGCCACCCCCCAACGGACTAGCGGGGGGGCGAGGAACAATGAGCAGTTCTTC

v_call: TRBV7-2
d_call: TRBD1
j_call: TRBJ2-1
clone_size: -
cdr3_aa: CASSWGQGRFNEQFF
cdr3_nt: TGTGCCAGCAGCTGGGGACAGGGGCGGTTCAATGAGCAGTTCTTC

v_call: TRBV30
d_call: -
j_call: TRBJ2-5
clone_size: -
cdr3_aa: CAWSVGLGRGETQYF
cdr3_nt: TGTGCCTGGAGTGTAGGTTTAGGGCGCGGGGAGACCCAGTACTTC

v_call: TRBV27
d_call: TRBD2
j_call: TRBJ2-3
clone_size: once
cdr3_aa: CASSPNQLAGGRTDTQYF
cdr3_nt: TGTGCCAGCAGTCCGAATCAACTAGCGGGAGGGCGCACAGATACGCAGTATTTT

v_call: TRBV20-1
d_call: -
j_call: TRBJ1-2
clone_size: -
cdr3_aa: CSASQGGSNYGYTF
cdr3_nt: TGCAGTGCTAGTCAGGGAGGATCTAACTATGGCTACACCTTC

v_call: TRBV5-4
d_call: -
j_call: TRBJ2-5
clone_size: once
cdr3_aa: CASSLAGFETQYF
cdr3_nt: TGTGCCAGCAGCTTGGCCGGTTTCGAGACCCAGTACTTC

v_call: TRBV5-1
d_call: -
j_call: TRBJ2-7
clone_size: once
cdr3_aa: CASSLDRDEQYF
cdr3_nt: TGCGCCAGCAGCTTGGATCGGGACGAGCAGTACTTC

v_call: TRBV18
d_call: -
j_call: TRBJ2-2
clone_size: few
cdr3_aa: CASLYRGTGELFF
cdr3_nt: TGTGCCAGCTTATACCGGGGGACCGGGGAGCTGTTTTTT

v_call: TRBV5-1
d_call: TRBD1
j_call: TRBJ2-7
clone_size: -
cdr3_aa: CASGKGGAVYEQYF
cdr3_nt: TGCGCCAGCGGCAAAGGGGGCGCGGTGTACGAGCAGTACTTC

v_call: TRBV28
d_call: TRBD2
j_call: TRBJ2-1
clone_size: -
cdr3_aa: CASSLPIAGEKEFF
cdr3_nt: TGTGCCAGCAGTTTACCAATAGCGGGAGAAAAGGAGTTCTTC

v_call: TRBV2
d_call: -
j_call: TRBJ2-3
clone_size: few
cdr3_aa: CASRADRTDTQYF
cdr3_nt: TGTGCCAGCAGAGCGGATCGCACAGATACGCAGTATTTT

v_call: TRBV11-2
d_call: -
j_call: TRBJ2-3
clone_size: -
cdr3_aa: CASSPGWGETFTDTQYF
cdr3_nt: TGTGCCAGCAGCCCCGGGTGGGGGGAAACATTCACAGATACGCAGTATTTT

v_call: TRBV19
d_call: -
j_call: TRBJ2-3
clone_size: -
cdr3_aa: CASSMRVKDTQYF
cdr3_nt: TGTGCCAGTAGTATGAGGGTCAAGGATACGCAGTATTTT

v_call: TRBV27
d_call: TRBD1
j_call: TRBJ2-2
clone_size: -
cdr3_aa: CATKGQVVAGELFF
cdr3_nt: TGTGCCACCAAAGGACAGGTTGTCGCCGGGGAGCTGTTTTTT

v_call: TRBV27
d_call: TRBD1
j_call: TRBJ1-4
clone_size: once
cdr3_aa: CASSWGQGREKLFF
cdr3_nt: TGTGCCAGCAGTTGGGGACAGGGGAGAGAAAAACTGTTTTTT

v_call: TRBV7-8
d_call: -
j_call: TRBJ2-1
clone_size: -
cdr3_aa: CASSFTRALGNEQFF
cdr3_nt: TGTGCCAGCAGCTTTACTAGAGCTCTTGGGAATGAGCAGTTCTTC

v_call: TRBV3-1/TRBV3-2
d_call: -
j_call: TRBJ2-1
clone_size: -
cdr3_aa: CASSRSVAYNEQFF
cdr3_nt: TGTGCCAGCAGCCGCTCGGTAGCCTACAATGAGCAGTTCTTC

v_call: TRBV27
d_call: -
j_call: TRBJ2-2
clone_size: -
cdr3_aa: CASSLFHASDGSLGGVAGELFF
cdr3_nt: TGTGCCAGCAGTTTATTCCATGCCTCAGACGGGAGTCTGGGAGGAGTCGCCGGGGAGCTGTTTTTT

v_call: TRBV7-2
d_call: -
j_call: TRBJ1-1
clone_size: once
cdr3_aa: CASSLLGRGNTEAFF
cdr3_nt: TGTGCCAGCAGCTTATTGGGCAGGGGTAACACTGAAGCTTTCTTT

v_call: TRBV7-9
d_call: -
j_call: TRBJ2-3
clone_size: -
cdr3_aa: CASSPVADTQYF
cdr3_nt: TGTGCCAGCAGCCCGGTGGCAGATACGCAGTATTTT

v_call: TRBV7-9
d_call: -
j_call: TRBJ1-1
clone_size: -
cdr3_aa: CASSFRDNMNTEAFF
cdr3_nt: TGTGCCAGCAGCTTCCGGGACAACATGAACACTGAAGCTTTCTTT

v_call: TRBV18
d_call: -
j_call: TRBJ1-2
clone_size: -
cdr3_aa: CASSPSGGANYGYTF
cdr3_nt: TGTGCCAGCTCACCTTCGGGAGGGGCTAACTATGGCTACACCTTC

v_call: TRBV7-9
d_call: -
j_call: TRBJ2-7
clone_size: -
cdr3_aa: CASSPMSPRSYEQYF
cdr3_nt: TGTGCCAGCAGCCCAATGTCCCCGCGTTCCTACGAGCAGTACTTC

v_call: TRBV27
d_call: TRBD2
j_call: TRBJ2-1
clone_size: -
cdr3_aa: CANLKLAGGSYNEQFF
cdr3_nt: TGTGCCAACTTGAAATTAGCGGGGGGCTCCTACAATGAGCAGTTCTTC

v_call: TRBV4-3
d_call: -
j_call: TRBJ1-5
clone_size: few
cdr3_aa: CASSQDHGQDQPQHF
cdr3_nt: TGCGCCAGCAGCCAAGATCACGGACAAGATCAGCCCCAGCATTTT

v_call: TRBV15
d_call: -
j_call: TRBJ2-5
clone_size: -
cdr3_aa: CATSRGLQETQYF
cdr3_nt: TGTGCCACCAGCAGAGGGCTGCAAGAGACCCAGTACTTC

v_call: TRBV9
d_call: -
j_call: TRBJ1-4
clone_size: -
cdr3_aa: CASSVAPGRGDEKLFF
cdr3_nt: TGTGCCAGCAGCGTAGCTCCCGGGAGGGGGGATGAAAAACTGTTTTTT

v_call: TRBV24-1
d_call: TRBD2
j_call: TRBJ2-3
clone_size: -
cdr3_aa: CATSDSVTSGGTPDTQYF
cdr3_nt: TGTGCCACCAGTGATTCAGTGACTAGCGGGGGAACACCCGATACGCAGTATTTT

v_call: TRBV6-4
d_call: -
j_call: TRBJ2-7
clone_size: -
cdr3_aa: CASSPVDEQYF
cdr3_nt: TGTGCCAGCAGTCCGGTGGACGAGCAGTACTTC

v_call: TRBV7-2
d_call: -
j_call: TRBJ1-1
clone_size: -
cdr3_aa: CASSFAIQGNTEAFF
cdr3_nt: TGTGCCAGCAGTTTCGCAATACAGGGGAACACTGAAGCTTTCTTT

v_call: TRBV3-1/TRBV3-2
d_call: -
j_call: TRBJ2-5
clone_size: -
cdr3_aa: CASSTPKAQETQYF
cdr3_nt: TGTGCCAGCAGCACCCCAAAAGCCCAAGAGACCCAGTACTTC

v_call: TRBV10-3
d_call: TRBD2
j_call: TRBJ2-1
clone_size: -
cdr3_aa: CAISDVSGGVQEQFF
cdr3_nt: TGTGCCATCAGTGACGTAAGCGGGGGTGTTCAGGAGCAGTTCTTC

v_call: TRBV29-1
d_call: TRBD1
j_call: TRBJ2-3
clone_size: once
cdr3_aa: CSVAQGQGAVDTQYF
cdr3_nt: TGCAGCGTTGCCCAGGGACAGGGGGCTGTAGATACGCAGTATTTT